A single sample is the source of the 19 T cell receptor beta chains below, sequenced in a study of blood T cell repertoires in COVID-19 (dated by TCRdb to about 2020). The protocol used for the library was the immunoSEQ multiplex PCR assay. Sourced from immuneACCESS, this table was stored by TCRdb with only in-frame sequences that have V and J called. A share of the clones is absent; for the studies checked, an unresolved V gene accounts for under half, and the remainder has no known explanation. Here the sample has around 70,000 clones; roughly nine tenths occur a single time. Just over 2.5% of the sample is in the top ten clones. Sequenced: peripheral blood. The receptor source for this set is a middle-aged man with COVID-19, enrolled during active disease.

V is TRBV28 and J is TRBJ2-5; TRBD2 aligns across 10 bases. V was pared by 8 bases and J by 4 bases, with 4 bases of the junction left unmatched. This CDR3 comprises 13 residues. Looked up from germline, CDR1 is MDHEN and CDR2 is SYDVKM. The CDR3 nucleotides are TGTGCCAGCTCGCCTAGCGGGAGAGAGACCCAGTACTTC. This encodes CASSPSGRETQYF.

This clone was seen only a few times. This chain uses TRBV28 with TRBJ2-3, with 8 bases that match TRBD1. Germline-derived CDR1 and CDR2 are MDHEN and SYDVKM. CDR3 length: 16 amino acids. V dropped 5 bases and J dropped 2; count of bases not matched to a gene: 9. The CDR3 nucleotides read TGTGCCAGCAGTCCTACGGACAGGGCGCTCACAGATACGCAGTATTTT. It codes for CASSPTDRALTDTQYF.

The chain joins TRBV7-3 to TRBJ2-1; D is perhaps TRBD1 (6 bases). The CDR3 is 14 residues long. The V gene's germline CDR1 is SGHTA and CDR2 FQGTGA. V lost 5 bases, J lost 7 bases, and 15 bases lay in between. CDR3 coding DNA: TGTGCCAGCAGCCTCCATCTAACAGGGAATGAGCAGTTCTTC. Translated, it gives CASSLHLTGNEQFF. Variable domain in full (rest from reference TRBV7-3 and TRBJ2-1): GAGVSQTPSNKVTEKGKYVELRCDPISGHTALYWYRQSLGQGPEFLIYFQGTGAADDSGLPNDRFFAVRPEGSVSTLKIQRTERGDSAVYLCASSLHLTGNEQFFGPGTRLTVL.

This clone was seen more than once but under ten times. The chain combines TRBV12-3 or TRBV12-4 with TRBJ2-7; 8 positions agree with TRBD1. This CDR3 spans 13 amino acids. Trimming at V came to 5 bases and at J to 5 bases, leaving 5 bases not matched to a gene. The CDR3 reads CASSTGQGHEQYF. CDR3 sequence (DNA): TGTGCCAGCAGTACCGGACAGGGCCACGAGCAGTACTTC.

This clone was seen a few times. DNA of the CDR3: TGTGCCAGCAGCTTAGCGTATAGCTCCTACAATGAGCAGTTCTTC. This encodes CASSLAYSSYNEQFF. The J gene is TRBJ2-1, the V gene TRBV7-2; D is uncertain. This CDR3 comprises 15 residues. The germline V gene encodes CDR1 SGHTA and CDR2 FQGNSA. V was clipped by 0 bases and J by 0 bases, with 6 bases between them.

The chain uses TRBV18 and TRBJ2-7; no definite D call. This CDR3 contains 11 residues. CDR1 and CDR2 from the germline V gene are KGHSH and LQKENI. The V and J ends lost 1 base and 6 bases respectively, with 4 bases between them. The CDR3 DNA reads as TGTGCCAGCTCACCACGAGCCGAGCAGTACTTC. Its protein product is CASSPRAEQYF.

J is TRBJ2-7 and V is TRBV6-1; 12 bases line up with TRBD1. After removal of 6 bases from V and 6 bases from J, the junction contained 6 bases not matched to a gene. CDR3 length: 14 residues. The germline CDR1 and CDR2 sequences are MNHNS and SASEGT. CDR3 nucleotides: TGTGCCAGCAGGGGGGGACAGGGGGCGGGCGAGCAGTACGTC. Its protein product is CASRGGQGAGEQYV.

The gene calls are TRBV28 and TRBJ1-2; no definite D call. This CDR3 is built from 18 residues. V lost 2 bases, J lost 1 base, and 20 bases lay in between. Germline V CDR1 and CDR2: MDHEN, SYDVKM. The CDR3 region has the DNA TGTGCCAGCAGTTTAGTGTCCCGAATGGTTGGACTTAACTATGGCTACACCTTC. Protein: CASSLVSRMVGLNYGYTF.

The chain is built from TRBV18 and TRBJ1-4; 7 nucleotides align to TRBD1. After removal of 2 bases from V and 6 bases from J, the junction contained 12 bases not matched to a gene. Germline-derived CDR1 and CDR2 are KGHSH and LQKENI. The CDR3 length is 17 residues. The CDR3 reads CASSPRGLEGADEKLFF. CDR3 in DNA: TGTGCCAGCTCACCAAGGGGGTTGGAGGGGGCGGATGAAAAACTGTTTTTT.

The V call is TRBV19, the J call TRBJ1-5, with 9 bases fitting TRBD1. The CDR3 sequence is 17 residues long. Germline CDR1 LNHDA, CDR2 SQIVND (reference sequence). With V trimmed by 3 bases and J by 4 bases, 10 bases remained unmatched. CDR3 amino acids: CASSITQQGTGNQPQHF. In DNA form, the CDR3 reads TGTGCCAGTAGTATTACCCAGCAGGGGACAGGGAATCAGCCCCAGCATTTT.

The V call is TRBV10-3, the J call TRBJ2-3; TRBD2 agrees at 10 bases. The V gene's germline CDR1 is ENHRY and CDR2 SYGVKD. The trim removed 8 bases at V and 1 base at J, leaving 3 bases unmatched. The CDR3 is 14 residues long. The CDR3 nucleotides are TGTGCCATCGGGAGCGGGAGGGGCACAGATACGCAGTATTTT. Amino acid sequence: CAIGSGRGTDTQYF.

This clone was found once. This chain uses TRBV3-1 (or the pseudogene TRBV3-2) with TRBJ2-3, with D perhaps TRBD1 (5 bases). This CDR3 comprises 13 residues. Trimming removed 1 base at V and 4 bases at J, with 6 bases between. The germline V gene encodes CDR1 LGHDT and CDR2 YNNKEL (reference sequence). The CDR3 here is CASSQAGPDTQYF. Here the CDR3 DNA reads TGTGCCAGCAGCCAAGCAGGGCCAGATACGCAGTATTTT.

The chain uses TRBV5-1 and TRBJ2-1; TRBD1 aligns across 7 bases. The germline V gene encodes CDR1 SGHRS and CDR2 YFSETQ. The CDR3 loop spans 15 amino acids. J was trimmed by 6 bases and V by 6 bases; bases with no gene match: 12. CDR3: CASTPVTGLGNEQFF. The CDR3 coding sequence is TGCGCCAGCACCCCTGTGACAGGGTTGGGCAATGAGCAGTTCTTC.

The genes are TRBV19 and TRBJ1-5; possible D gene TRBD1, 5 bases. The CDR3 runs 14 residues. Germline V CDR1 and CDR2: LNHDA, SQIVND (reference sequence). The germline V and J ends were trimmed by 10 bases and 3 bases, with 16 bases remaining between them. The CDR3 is CATWVGGVNQPQHF. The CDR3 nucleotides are TGTGCCACCTGGGTGGGGGGAGTCAATCAGCCCCAGCATTTT. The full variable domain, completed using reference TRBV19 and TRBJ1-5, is DGGITQSPKYLFRKEGQNVTLSCEQNLNHDAMYWYRQDPGQGLRLIYYSQIVNDFQKGDIAEGYSVSREKKESFPLTVTSAQKNPTAFYLCATWVGGVNQPQHFGDGTRLSIL.

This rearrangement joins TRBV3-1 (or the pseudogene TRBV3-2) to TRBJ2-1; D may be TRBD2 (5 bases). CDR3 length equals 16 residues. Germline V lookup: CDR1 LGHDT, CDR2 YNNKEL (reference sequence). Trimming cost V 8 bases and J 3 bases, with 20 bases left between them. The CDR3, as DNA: TGTGCCAGCGGGAGCGGCTTGGAAAACTACTACAATGAGCAGTTCTTC. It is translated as CASGSGLENYYNEQFF.

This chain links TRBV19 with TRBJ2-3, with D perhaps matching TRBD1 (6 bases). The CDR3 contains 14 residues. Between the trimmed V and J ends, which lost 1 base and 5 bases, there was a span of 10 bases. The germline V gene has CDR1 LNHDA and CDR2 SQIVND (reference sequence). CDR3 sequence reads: CASSIGQGIDTQYF. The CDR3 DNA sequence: TGTGCCAGTAGTATAGGGCAGGGGATAGATACGCAGTATTTT.

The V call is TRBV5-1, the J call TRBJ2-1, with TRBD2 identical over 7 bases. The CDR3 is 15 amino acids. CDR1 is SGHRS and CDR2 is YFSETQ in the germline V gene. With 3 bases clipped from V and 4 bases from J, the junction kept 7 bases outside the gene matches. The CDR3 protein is CASSSSGTSYNEQFF. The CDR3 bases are TGCGCCAGCAGCTCGAGCGGGACCAGTTACAATGAGCAGTTCTTC.

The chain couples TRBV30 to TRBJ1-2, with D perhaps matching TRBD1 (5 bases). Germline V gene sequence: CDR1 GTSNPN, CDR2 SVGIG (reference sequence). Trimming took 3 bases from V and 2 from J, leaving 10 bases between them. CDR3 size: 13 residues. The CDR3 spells CAWSPGLNYGYTF. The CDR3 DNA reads TGTGCCTGGAGCCCAGGGCTGAACTATGGCTACACCTTC.

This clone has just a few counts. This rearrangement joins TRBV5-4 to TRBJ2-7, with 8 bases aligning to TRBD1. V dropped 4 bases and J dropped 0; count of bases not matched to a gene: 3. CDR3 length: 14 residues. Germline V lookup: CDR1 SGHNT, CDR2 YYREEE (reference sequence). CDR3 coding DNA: TGTGCCAGCAGCCATGGACAGGGCTCCTACGAGCAGTACTTC. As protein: CASSHGQGSYEQYF.